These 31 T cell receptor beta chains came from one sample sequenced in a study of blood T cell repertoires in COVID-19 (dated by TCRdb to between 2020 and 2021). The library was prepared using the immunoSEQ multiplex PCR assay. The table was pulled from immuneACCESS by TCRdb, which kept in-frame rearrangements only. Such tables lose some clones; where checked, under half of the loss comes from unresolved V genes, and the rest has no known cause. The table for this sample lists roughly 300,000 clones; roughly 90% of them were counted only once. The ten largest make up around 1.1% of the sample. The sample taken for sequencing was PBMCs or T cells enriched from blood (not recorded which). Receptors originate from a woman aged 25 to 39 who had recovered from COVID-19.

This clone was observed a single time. The chain's CDR3 is CASSYRQGPYNEQFF. The CDR3 DNA reads TGTGCCAGCAGTTACAGACAGGGCCCCTACAATGAGCAGTTCTTC. The rearrangement links TRBV6-5 to TRBJ2-1, with 7 bases fitting TRBD1. The CDR3 extends over 15 amino acids. Germline loops: CDR1 MNHEY, CDR2 SVGAGI. Trimming removed 2 bases from V and 2 bases from J; junction bases left unmatched: 3.

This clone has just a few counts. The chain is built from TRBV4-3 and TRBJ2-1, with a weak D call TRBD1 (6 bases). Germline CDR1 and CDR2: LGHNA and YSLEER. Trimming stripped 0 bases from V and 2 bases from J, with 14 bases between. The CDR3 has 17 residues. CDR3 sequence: CASSQDLGTQTYNEQFF. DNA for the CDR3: TGCGCCAGCAGCCAAGATCTAGGGACACAAACCTACAATGAGCAGTTCTTC.

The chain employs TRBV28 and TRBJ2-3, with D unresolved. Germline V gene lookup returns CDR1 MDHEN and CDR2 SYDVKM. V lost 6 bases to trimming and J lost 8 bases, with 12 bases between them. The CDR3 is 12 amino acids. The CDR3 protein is CASRLRAGTQYF. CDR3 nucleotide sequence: TGTGCCAGCAGACTCCGAGCCGGTACGCAGTATTTT.

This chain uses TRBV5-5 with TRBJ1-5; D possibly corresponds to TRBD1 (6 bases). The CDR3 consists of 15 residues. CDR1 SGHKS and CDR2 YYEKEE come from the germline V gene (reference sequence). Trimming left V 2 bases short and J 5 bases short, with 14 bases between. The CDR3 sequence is CASSFTPGTYQPQHF. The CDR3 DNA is TGTGCCAGCAGCTTCACCCCCGGGACATATCAGCCCCAGCATTTT.

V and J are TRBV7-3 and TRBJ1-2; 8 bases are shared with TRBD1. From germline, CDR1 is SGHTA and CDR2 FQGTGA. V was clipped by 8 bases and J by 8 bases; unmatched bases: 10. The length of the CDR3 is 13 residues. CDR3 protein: CASLDRVRPGYTF. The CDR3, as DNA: TGTGCCAGCTTGGACAGGGTTCGTCCCGGCTACACCTTC.

The CDR3 DNA is TGTGCCAGCAGCTCTTACGACACGATTTCCTATAATTCACCCCTCCACTTT. Translation gives CASSSYDTISYNSPLHF. This rearrangement joins TRBV7-2 to TRBJ1-6; D not resolved. The germline V and J ends were trimmed by 4 bases and 1 base, with 14 bases remaining between them. There are 17 residues in the CDR3. Per the germline V gene, CDR1 is SGHTA and CDR2 is FQGNSA.

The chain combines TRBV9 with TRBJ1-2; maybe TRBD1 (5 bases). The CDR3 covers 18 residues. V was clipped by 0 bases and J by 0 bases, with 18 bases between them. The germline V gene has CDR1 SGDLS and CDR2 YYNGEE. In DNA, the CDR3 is TGTGCCAGCAGCGTAGGACCCGGGGCGGGACTCCCTAACTATGGCTACACCTTC. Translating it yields CASSVGPGAGLPNYGYTF.

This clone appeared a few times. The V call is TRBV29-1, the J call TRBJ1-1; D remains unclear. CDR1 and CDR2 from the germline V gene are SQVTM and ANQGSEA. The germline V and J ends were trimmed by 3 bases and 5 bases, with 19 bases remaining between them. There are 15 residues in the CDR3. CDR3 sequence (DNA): TGCAGCGTTGAGGACGCTAGCCGAGTGGTAACTGAAGCTTTCTTT. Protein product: CSVEDASRVVTEAFF.

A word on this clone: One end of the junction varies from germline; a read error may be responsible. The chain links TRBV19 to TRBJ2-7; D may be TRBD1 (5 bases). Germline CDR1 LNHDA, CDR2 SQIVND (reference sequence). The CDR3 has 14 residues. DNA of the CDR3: TGTGCAAGTAAATATGACAGCTTCTCCTACGAGCAGTACTTC. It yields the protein CASKYDSFSYEQYF.

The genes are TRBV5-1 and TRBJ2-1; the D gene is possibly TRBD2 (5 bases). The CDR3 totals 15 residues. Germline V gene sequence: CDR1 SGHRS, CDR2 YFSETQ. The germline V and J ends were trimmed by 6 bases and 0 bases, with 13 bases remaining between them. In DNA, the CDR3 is TGCGCCAGCAAGCTTGATGGGAGCTCCTACAATGAGCAGTTCTTC. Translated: CASKLDGSSYNEQFF.

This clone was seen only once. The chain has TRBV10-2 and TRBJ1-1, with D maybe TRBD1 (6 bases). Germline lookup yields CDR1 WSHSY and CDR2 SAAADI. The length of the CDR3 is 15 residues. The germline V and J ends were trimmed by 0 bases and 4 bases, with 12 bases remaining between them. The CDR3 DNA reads TGCGCCAGCAGTGAGTCAAGGGGAGGGGGCACTGAAGCTTTCTTT. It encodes CASSESRGGGTEAFF.

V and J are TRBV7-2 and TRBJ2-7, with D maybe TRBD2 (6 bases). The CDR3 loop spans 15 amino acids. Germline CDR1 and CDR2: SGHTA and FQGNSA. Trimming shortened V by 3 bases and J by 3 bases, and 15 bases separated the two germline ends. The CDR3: CASSFYGEVVYEQYF. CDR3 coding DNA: TGTGCCAGCAGCTTTTACGGGGAGGTCGTCTACGAGCAGTACTTC.

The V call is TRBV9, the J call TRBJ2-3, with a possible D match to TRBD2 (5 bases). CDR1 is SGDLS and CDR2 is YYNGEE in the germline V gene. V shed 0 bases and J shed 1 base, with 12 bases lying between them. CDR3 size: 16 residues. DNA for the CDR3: TGTGCCAGCAGCGTAGCAGACTACCCTGGCACAGATACGCAGTATTTT. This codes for CASSVADYPGTDTQYF.

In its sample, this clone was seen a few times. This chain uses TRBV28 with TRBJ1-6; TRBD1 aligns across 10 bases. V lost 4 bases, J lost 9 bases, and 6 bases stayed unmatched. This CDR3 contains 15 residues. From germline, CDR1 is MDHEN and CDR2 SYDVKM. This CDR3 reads CASSYDRGLGSPLHF. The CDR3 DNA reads TGTGCCAGCAGTTATGACAGGGGGCTAGGTTCACCCCTCCACTTT. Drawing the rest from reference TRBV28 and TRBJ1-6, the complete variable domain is DVKVTQSSRYLVKRTGEKVFLECVQDMDHENMFWYRQDPGLGLRLIYFSYDVKMKEKGDIPEGYSVSREKKERFSLILESASTNQTSMYLCASSYDRGLGSPLHFGNGTRLTVT.

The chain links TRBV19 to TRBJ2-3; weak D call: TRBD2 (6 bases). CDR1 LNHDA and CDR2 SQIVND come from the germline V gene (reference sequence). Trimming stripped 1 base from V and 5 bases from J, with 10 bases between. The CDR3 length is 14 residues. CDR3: CASSIGLALDTQYF. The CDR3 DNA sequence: TGTGCCAGTAGTATAGGGCTAGCGCTAGATACGCAGTATTTT.

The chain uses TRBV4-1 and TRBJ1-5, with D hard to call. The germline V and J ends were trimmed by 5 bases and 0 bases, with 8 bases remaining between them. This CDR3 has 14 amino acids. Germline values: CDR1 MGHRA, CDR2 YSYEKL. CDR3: CASSFEASNQPQHF. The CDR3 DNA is TGCGCCAGCAGCTTTGAAGCTAGCAATCAGCCCCAGCATTTT.

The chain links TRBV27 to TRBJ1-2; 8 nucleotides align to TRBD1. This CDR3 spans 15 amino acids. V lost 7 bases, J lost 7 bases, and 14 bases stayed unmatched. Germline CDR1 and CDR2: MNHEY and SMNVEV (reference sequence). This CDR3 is CASTTLGQGARGYTF. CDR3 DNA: TGTGCCAGCACTACCCTGGGGCAGGGGGCTCGTGGCTACACCTTC.

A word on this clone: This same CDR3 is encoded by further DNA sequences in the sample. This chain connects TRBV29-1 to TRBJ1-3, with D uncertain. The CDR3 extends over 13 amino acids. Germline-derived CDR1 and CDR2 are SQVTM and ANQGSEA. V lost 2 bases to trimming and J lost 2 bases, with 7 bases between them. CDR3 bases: TGCAGCGTTGAACGTCAGACTGGAAACACCATATATTTT. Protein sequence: CSVERQTGNTIYF.

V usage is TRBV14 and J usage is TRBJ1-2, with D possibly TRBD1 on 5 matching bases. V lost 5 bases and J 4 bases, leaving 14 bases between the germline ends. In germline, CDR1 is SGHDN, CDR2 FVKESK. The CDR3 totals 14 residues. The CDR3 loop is CASSTRQPSYGYTF. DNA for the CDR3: TGTGCCAGCAGCACCCGACAGCCATCCTATGGCTACACCTTC.

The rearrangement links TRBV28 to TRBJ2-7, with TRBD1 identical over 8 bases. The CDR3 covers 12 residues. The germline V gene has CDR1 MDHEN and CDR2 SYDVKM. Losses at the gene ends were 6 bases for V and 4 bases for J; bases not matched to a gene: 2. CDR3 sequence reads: CASRDRAYEQYF. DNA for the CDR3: TGTGCCAGCAGGGACAGGGCGTACGAGCAGTACTTC.

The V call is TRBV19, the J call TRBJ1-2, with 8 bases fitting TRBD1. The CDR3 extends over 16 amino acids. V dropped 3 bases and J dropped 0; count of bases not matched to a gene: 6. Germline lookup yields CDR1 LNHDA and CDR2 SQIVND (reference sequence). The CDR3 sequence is CASSMTGQGTNYGYTF. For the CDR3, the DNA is TGTGCCAGTAGTATGACCGGACAGGGCACTAACTATGGCTACACCTTC. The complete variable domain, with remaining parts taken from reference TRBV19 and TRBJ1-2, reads DGGITQSPKYLFRKEGQNVTLSCEQNLNHDAMYWYRQDPGQGLRLIYYSQIVNDFQKGDIAEGYSVSREKKESFPLTVTSAQKNPTAFYLCASSMTGQGTNYGYTFGSGTRLTVV.

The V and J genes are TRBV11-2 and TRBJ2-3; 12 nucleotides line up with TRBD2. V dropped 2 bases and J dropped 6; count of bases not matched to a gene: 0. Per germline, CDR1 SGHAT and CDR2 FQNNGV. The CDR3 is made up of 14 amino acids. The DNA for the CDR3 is TGTGCCAGCAGCTTACTAGCGGGAGGGGATACGCAGTATTTT. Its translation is CASSLLAGGDTQYF.

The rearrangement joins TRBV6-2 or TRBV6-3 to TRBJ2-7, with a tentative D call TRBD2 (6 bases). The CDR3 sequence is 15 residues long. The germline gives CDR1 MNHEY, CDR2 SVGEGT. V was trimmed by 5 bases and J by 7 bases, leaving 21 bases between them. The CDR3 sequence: CASSPSGLLVGEQYF. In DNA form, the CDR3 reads TGTGCCAGCAGTCCCTCGGGACTCTTAGTAGGGGAGCAGTACTTC.

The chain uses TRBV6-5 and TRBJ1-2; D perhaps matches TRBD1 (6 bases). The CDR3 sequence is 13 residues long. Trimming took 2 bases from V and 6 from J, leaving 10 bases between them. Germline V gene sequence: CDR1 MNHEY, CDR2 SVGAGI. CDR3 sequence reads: CASSYMGADGYTF. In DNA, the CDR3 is TGTGCCAGCAGTTACATGGGGGCTGATGGCTACACCTTC.

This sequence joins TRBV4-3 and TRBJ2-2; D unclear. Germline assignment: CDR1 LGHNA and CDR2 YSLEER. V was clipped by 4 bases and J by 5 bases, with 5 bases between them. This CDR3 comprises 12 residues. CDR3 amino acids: CASSPQTGELFF. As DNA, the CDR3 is TGCGCCAGCAGCCCACAAACCGGGGAGCTGTTTTTT.

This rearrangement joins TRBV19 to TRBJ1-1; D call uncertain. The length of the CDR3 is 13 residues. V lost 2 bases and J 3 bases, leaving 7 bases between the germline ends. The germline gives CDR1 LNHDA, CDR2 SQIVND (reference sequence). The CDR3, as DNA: TGTGCCAGTAGTATATTAGAACACACTGAAGCTTTCTTT. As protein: CASSILEHTEAFF.

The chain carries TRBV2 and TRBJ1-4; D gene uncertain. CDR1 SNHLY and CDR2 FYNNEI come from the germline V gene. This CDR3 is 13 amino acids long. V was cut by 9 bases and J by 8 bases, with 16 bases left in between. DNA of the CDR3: TGTGCCAGTATCCGCTTCGAGAGGGAAAAACTGTTTTTT. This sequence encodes CASIRFEREKLFF. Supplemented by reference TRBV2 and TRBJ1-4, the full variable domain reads EPEVTQTPSHQVTQMGQEVILRCVPISNHLYFYWYRQILGQKVEFLVSFYNNEISEKSEIFDDQFSVERPDGSNFTLKIRSTKLEDSAMYFCASIRFEREKLFFGSGTQLSVL.

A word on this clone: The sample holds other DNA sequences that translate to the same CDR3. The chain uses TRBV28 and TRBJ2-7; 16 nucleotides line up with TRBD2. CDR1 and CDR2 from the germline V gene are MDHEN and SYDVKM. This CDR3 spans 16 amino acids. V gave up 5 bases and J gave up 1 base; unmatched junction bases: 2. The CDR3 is CASSRGLAGGSYEQYF. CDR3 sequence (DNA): TGTGCCAGCAGTCGGGGACTAGCGGGAGGGTCCTACGAGCAGTACTTC.

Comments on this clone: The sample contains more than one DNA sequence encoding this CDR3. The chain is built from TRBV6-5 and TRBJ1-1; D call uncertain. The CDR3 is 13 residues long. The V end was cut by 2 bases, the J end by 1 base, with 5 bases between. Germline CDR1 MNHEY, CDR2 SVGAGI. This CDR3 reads CASSYSRNTEAFF. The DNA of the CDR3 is TGTGCCAGCAGTTACAGCCGGAACACTGAAGCTTTCTTT.

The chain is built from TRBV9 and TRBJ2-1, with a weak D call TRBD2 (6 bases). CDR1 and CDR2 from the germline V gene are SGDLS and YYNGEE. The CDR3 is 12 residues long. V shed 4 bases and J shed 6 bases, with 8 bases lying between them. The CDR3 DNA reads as TGTGCCAGCAGCCCGGGAGTCAATGAGCAGTTCTTC. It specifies CASSPGVNEQFF.

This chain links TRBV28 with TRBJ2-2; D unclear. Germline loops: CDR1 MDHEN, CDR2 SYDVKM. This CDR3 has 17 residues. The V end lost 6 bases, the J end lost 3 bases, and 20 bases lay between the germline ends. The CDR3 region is CASSLSRASTYTGELFF. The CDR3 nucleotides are TGTGCCAGCAGCCTATCCCGAGCGAGTACTTACACCGGGGAGCTGTTTTTT. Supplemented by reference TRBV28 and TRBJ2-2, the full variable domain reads DVKVTQSSRYLVKRTGEKVFLECVQDMDHENMFWYRQDPGLGLRLIYFSYDVKMKEKGDIPEGYSVSREKKERFSLILESASTNQTSMYLCASSLSRASTYTGELFFGEGSRLTVL.